The present T cell receptor (beta chain) was sequenced within a study of blood T cell repertoires in COVID-19. Study background: COVID-19 samples from acute and convalescent phases originated in the United States, Italy and Spain. The cDNA or gDNA used as material had been derived from T cells, B-cell-depleted T cells, or PBMCs.

This CDR3 contains 14 residues. The V and J ends lost 7 bases and 9 bases, in that order; junction bases with no gene match: 16. Germline CDR1 is GTSNPN and CDR2 is SVGIG (reference sequence). This clone was seen a handful of times. As processed by the authors: Reference gene primer amplification in the assay estimated nucleated cell counts. Sequenced by immunoSEQ multiplex PCR; TCRdb stores in-frame clones only, minus some. The D gene and trimming were derived from the DNA, and the V and J assignments and clone size from that table. The sample contains roughly 87,000 clones, around 87% of which appear only once.

The rearrangement joins TRBV30 to TRBJ2-5; 8 bases align to TRBD2. This TCR came from a man in his forties with acute or convalescent COVID-19. Sequences were obtained from peripheral blood. The CDR3 loop is CAYLQSGTRSSQYF. In DNA, the CDR3 is TGTGCCTACCTACAATCCGGGACTAGGTCGTCCCAGTACTTC.